This T cell receptor (beta chain) was identified in a study of T cells after yellow fever vaccination. Study-wide findings and caveats: The CD4 and CD8 compartments had a small share of their clonotypes in common. Though weaker, the secondary response peaked faster, on day 5 versus 15. Most clones from primary vaccination were detected again post-booster (approximately 97% CD4, around 90% CD8). Within FACS-sorted repertoires, abundant clonotypes contaminating from the bulk population could be present.

This clonotype has more than one count but fewer than ten. Its target is not known. TCRdb re-called the 5' RACE reads with MiXCR, one entry per CDR3 protein. The table includes about 74,000 distinct CDR3 sequences, approximately 7% detected once. This sequence originates from a man aged 18 to 30 who received the YFV17D yellow fever vaccine. The material sequenced was CD8+ T cells sorted from PBMCs, taken about 5 days after the first yellow fever vaccination.

The CDR3 DNA sequence: TGTGCCAGTAGTATCAGTCAGGGGCTCTACAATGAGCAGTTCTTC. This codes for CASSISQGLYNEQFF. V usage is TRBV19 and J usage is TRBJ2-1, with a possible D match to TRBD1 (6 bases). The germline V gene encodes CDR1 LNHDA and CDR2 SQIVND (reference sequence). Trimming took off 3 bases at V and 3 bases at J, with 12 bases between the two ends. The CDR3 loop spans 15 amino acids.